The present entry profiles one T cell receptor (beta chain) with its context. Generated by immunoSEQ multiplex PCR, the TCRdb table keeps only in-frame clones and is missing some. The sample lists approximately 90,000 clones, about nine tenths occurring once. Germline lookup yields CDR1 LGHDT and CDR2 YNNKEL (reference sequence). V trimming: 7 bases; J trimming: 8 bases; junction bases outside the gene matches: 4. This CDR3 region has 12 residues. These data originate in a study of blood T cell repertoires in COVID-19. The sample was peripheral blood. This chain joins TRBV3-1 (or the pseudogene TRBV3-2) and TRBJ1-2; 10 nucleotides align to TRBD1. The source is a man aged 45-65 years with acute or convalescent COVID-19. The chain's CDR3 is CASMGTGEGYTF. CDR3 DNA: TGTGCCAGCATGGGGACAGGGGAAGGCTACACCTTC.